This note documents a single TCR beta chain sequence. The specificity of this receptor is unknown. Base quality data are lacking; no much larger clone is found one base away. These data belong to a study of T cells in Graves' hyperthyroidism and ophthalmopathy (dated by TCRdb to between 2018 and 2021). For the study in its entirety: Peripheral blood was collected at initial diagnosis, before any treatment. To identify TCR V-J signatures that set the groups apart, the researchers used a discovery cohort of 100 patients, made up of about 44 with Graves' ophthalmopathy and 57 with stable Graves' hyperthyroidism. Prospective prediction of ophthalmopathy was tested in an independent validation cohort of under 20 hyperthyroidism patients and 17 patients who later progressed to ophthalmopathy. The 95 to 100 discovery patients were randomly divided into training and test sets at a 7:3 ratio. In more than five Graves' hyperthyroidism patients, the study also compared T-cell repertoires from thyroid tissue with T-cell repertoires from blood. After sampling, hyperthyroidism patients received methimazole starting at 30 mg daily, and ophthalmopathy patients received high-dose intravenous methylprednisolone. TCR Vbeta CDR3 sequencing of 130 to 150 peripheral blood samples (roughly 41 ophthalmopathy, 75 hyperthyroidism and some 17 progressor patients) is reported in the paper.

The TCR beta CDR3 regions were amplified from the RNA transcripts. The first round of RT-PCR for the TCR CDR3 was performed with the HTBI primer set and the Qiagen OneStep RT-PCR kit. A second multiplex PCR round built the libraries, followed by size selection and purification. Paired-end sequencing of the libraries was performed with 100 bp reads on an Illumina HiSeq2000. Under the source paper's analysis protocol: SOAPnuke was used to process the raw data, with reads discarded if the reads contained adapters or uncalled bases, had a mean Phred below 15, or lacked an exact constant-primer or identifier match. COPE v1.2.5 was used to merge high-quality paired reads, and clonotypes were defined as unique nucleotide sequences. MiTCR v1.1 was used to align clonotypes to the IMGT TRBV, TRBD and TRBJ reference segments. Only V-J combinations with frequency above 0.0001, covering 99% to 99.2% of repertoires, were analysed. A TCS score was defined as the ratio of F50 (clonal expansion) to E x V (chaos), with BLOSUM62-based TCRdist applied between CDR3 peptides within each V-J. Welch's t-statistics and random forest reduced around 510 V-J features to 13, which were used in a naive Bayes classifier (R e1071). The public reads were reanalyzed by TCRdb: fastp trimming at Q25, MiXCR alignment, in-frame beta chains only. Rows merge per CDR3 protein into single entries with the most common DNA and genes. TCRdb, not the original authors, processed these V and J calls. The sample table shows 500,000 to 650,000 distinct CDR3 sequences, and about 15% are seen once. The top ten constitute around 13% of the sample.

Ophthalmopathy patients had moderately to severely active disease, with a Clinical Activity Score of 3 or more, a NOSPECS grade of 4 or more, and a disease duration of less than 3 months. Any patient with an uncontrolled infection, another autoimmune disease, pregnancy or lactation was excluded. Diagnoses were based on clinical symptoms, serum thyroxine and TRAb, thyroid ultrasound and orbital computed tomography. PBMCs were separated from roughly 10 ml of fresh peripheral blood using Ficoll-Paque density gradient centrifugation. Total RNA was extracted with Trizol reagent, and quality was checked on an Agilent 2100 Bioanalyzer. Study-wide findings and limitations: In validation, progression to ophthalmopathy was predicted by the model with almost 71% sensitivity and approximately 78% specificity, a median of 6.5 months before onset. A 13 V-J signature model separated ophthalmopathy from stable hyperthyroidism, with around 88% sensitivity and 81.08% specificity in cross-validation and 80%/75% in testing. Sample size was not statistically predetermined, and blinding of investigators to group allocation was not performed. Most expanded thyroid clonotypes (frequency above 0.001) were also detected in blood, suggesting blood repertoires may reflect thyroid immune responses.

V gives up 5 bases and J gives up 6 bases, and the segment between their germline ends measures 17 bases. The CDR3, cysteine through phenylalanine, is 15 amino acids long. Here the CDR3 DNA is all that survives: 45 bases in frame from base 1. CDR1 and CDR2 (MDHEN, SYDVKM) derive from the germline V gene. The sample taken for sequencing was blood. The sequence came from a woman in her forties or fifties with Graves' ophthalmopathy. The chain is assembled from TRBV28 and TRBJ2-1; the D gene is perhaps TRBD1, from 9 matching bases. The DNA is TGTGCCAGCAGTCCGGGAGGGACAGGGCGCAATGAGCAGTTCTTC. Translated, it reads CASSPGGTGRNEQFF.